Listed below are T cell receptor beta chains from one sample, sequenced in a study of T cells in Graves' hyperthyroidism and ophthalmopathy. TCRdb fed the multiplex PCR reads into MiXCR, producing one record per CDR3 protein. Found here are roughly 700,000 distinct CDR3 sequences, 14% of them singletons; the top ten hold 10%. The sequencing input was blood. Receptors originate from a young woman with Graves' hyperthyroidism. CDR3s include the opening cysteine and the closing phenylalanine or tryptophan. A D gene is named only where the DNA matches it firmly. Clone size is given for some rows only: seen once, a few or many times, or a class if the clone is expanded.

TRBD1,-,TRBJ1-6,TRBV2,TGTGCCAGCAGTCGACAGGGGCGGAATTCACCCCTCCACTTT,CASSRQGRNSPLHF
-,many,TRBJ1-5,TRBV12-3/TRBV12-4,TGTGCCAGCAGTTTATTTACAGCCGCACATCAGCCCCAGCATTTT,CASSLFTAAHQPQHF
-,few,TRBJ2-3,TRBV6-5,TGTGCCAGCAGTTACTACGGTGCGGGATCCACAGATACGCAGTATTTT,CASSYYGAGSTDTQYF
-,few,TRBJ2-5,TRBV20-1,TGCAGTGCTAGAGATGGAGGAGATCACCAAGAGACCCAGTACTTC,CSARDGGDHQETQYF
-,few,TRBJ1-1,TRBV7-8,TGTGCCAGCAGCTTTTATCCCGGGATGAACACTGAAGCTTTCTTT,CASSFYPGMNTEAFF
TRBD2,few,TRBJ2-7,TRBV7-9,TGTGCCAGCAGCCGAACACCAGCGGGAGTTAATCTCTACGAGCAGTACTTC,CASSRTPAGVNLYEQYF
TRBD2,many,TRBJ2-1,TRBV7-9,TGTGCCAGCAGCTTAGCTCCGGGACTAGCGGGATCAGACCCGAGCAATGAGCAGTTCTTC,CASSLAPGLAGSDPSNEQFF
-,-,TRBJ2-1,TRBV29-1,TGCAGCGTTACCGGTCAAGATACCCCTTGGGAGCAGTTCTTC,CSVTGQDTPWEQFF
-,-,TRBJ1-4,TRBV30,TGTGCCTGGAGTAAGGGAGGAGTTGAAAAACTGTTTTTT,CAWSKGGVEKLFF
-,-,TRBJ1-1,TRBV5-1,TGCGCCAGCAGTGGGGGGGTAGGGGTGACTGAAGCTTTCTTT,CASSGGVGVTEAFF
TRBD1,few,TRBJ2-5,TRBV29-1,TGCAGCGTTGAGGTTCAGGGGGTGGAGACCCAGTACTTC,CSVEVQGVETQYF
TRBD2,few,TRBJ2-5,TRBV4-2,TGTGCCAGCAGCCAAACCACTAGCAGCGGGGGGGAGACCCAGTACTTC,CASSQTTSSGGETQYF
TRBD1,-,TRBJ1-2,TRBV7-3,TGTGCCAGCAGCTTAGGGGCGCAGGGGGCGAGTGGCTACACCTTC,CASSLGAQGASGYTF
TRBD2,many,TRBJ2-7,TRBV6-2/TRBV6-3,TGTGCCAGCAGTTCAACCGTAGCAGGGCGGGAGTTGAAGGAACTCTACGAGCAGTACTTC,CASSSTVAGRELKELYEQYF
-,many,TRBJ2-3,TRBV7-3,TGTGCCAGCAGCTTAACTACGGAAACAGATACGCAGTATTTT,CASSLTTETDTQYF
-,many,TRBJ1-2,TRBV20-1,TGCAGTGCTAGTCGTGGCTATGGCTACACCTTC,CSASRGYGYTF
-,many,TRBJ2-3,TRBV12-3/TRBV12-4,TGTGCCAGCAGTCCGCTCAGGGATACGCAGTATTTT,CASSPLRDTQYF
-,many,TRBJ2-1,TRBV11-2,TGTGCCAGCAGCTTAGTAACTACCGAGCAGTTCTTC,CASSLVTTEQFF
-,-,TRBJ2-1,TRBV29-1,TGCAGCGTTGATAATGAGCAGTTCTTC,CSVDNEQFF
-,many,TRBJ1-1,TRBV11-2,TGTGCCAGCAGCAACAAAGGAAACACTGAAGCTTTCTTT,CASSNKGNTEAFF
TRBD2,few,TRBJ2-2,TRBV9,TGTGCCAGCAGCGCTAGCGGGAGGGCCACCGGGGAGCTGTTTTTT,CASSASGRATGELFF
-,many,TRBJ1-1,TRBV28,TGTGCCAGCAGTTTTGCCCCGGGGGGCGTTAACACTGAAGCTTTCTTT,CASSFAPGGVNTEAFF
TRBD1,few,TRBJ2-5,TRBV10-3,TGTGCCATCAGTGAGTCCGGGACAGTGGGAGAGACCCAGTACTTC,CAISESGTVGETQYF
TRBD1,many,TRBJ1-2,TRBV29-1,TGCAGCGTAAAGACAGGGAATAACTATGGCTACACCTTC,CSVKTGNNYGYTF
TRBD2,-,TRBJ2-3,TRBV14,TGTGCCAGCAGCCCCCGGACTAGCGGGAGAGATACGCAGTATTTT,CASSPRTSGRDTQYF
-,many,TRBJ1-6,TRBV2,TGTGCCAGCAGTGGTCGGGGAGGGCCTAATTCACCCCTCCACTTT,CASSGRGGPNSPLHF
-,few,TRBJ2-7,TRBV6-1,TGTGCCAGCCCGGGGAGAGGGGGCTCCTACGAGCAGTACTTC,CASPGRGGSYEQYF
-,few,TRBJ1-1,TRBV7-6,TGTGCCAGCAGCTTAGCCCCCCCTCAACGACAGAACACTGAAGCTTTCTTT,CASSLAPPQRQNTEAFF
-,many,TRBJ2-5,TRBV7-9,TGTGCCAGCAGCTTAGGGCAAGTGGAGACCCAGTACTTC,CASSLGQVETQYF
TRBD2,many,TRBJ2-1,TRBV11-1,TGTGCCAGCAGCTCCATAGCGGGAGAAACCAATGAGCAGTTCTTC,CASSSIAGETNEQFF
-,many,TRBJ2-3,TRBV7-6,TGTGCCAGCAGCCGGCCGGGAGAAGGGCCCACAGATACGCAGTATTTT,CASSRPGEGPTDTQYF
-,-,TRBJ2-3,TRBV10-3,TGTGCCATCAGAGAAGGACTACTAGGGAGAGCACAGAGCCATACGCAGTATTTT,CAIREGLLGRAQSHTQYF
-,-,TRBJ2-3,TRBV20-1,TGCAGTGCTCTCGACACCCAGGGGAAACGAAGCACAGATACGCAGTATTTT,CSALDTQGKRSTDTQYF
-,few,TRBJ2-3,TRBV5-1,TGCGCCAGCAGCTTGGAGGATGGCGGCGGGAGCACAGATACGCAGTATTTT,CASSLEDGGGSTDTQYF
-,-,TRBJ2-7,TRBV4-1,TGCGCCAGCAGCCAAGGACTCATGGCCAACGAGCAGTACTTC,CASSQGLMANEQYF
TRBD1,-,TRBJ2-2,TRBV24-1,TGTGCCACCAGCCTGACAGGGGTGGGCACCGGGGAGCTGTTTTTT,CATSLTGVGTGELFF
-,many,TRBJ2-1,TRBV20-1,TGCAGTGCTAGAGGTCAGCCAACGGGAAGCGGGTATGAGCAGTTCTTC,CSARGQPTGSGYEQFF
TRBD1,many,TRBJ1-6,TRBV4-2,TGTGCCAGCAGCCAGTGGGACAGGGATTCACCCCTCCACTTT,CASSQWDRDSPLHF
-,few,TRBJ2-1,TRBV19,TGTGCCAGTAGTATAGGCCCAGGGCCCTACAATGAGCAGTTCTTC,CASSIGPGPYNEQFF
TRBD2,many,TRBJ2-1,TRBV20-1,TGCAGTGCTAGCGCGGTAACTAGCGGGCCCTACAATGAGCAGTTCTTC,CSASAVTSGPYNEQFF
-,-,TRBJ1-1,TRBV27,TGTGCCAGCAGTTTACAACGGGGGACGGCTCGAGCTTTCTTT,CASSLQRGTARAFF
-,-,TRBJ1-2,TRBV9,TGTGCCAGCAGCGTGACAGCGGTCGGCGGCTACACCTTC,CASSVTAVGGYTF
-,-,TRBJ1-1,TRBV2,TGTGCCAGCAGTTATGTCACAGGTTCAGAAGCTTTCTTT,CASSYVTGSEAFF
TRBD1,-,TRBJ2-7,TRBV20-1,TGCAGTGCTAGCGGACAGGGAGGAATAGGGCAGTACTTC,CSASGQGGIGQYF
TRBD2,few,TRBJ2-1,TRBV28,TGTGCCAGCAGTCCCCCTGCAGTAGCGGGAGGGCCAGGCAATAAGCAGTTCTTC,CASSPPAVAGGPGNKQFF
-,few,TRBJ2-5,TRBV19,TGTGCCAGTAGTATAGAAGACAGGCCGGGGGAGACCCAGTACTTC,CASSIEDRPGETQYF
TRBD1,many,TRBJ2-2,TRBV6-7,TGTGCCAGGCAACGGACAGGGTCGGACACCGGGGAGCTGTTTTTT,CARQRTGSDTGELFF
-,-,TRBJ2-7,TRBV9,TGTGCCAGCAGCGCCATGTCAGGGCTTGCTTACGAGCAGTACTTC,CASSAMSGLAYEQYF
-,few,TRBJ1-6,TRBV19,TGTGCCAGTAGTATAGGCGTTGCTGGTGGATTCTCACCCCCCCACTTT,CASSIGVAGGFSPPHF
-,many,TRBJ2-7,TRBV6-1,TGTGCCAGCATGACTACTAGGACAGTCGGATTCTACGAGCAGTACTTC,CASMTTRTVGFYEQYF
-,-,TRBJ2-4,TRBV11-2,TGTGCCAGCAGCTTCACGGGAAGGGTCAGCCTCGCAGGGAACATTCAGTACTTC,CASSFTGRVSLAGNIQYF
TRBD1,many,TRBJ1-2,TRBV20-1,TGCAGTGCTAGTAGGCAGGGGGCTGCCTCGGATGGCTACACCTTC,CSASRQGAASDGYTF
-,many,TRBJ1-5,TRBV20-1,TGCAGTGCTAGAGATGGTTATAGCAATCAGCCCCAGCATTTT,CSARDGYSNQPQHF
TRBD1,-,TRBJ2-2,TRBV7-8,TGTGCCAGCAGGTTCAGGGGGCGCTCCCCCGGGGAGCTGTTTTTT,CASRFRGRSPGELFF
-,few,TRBJ1-2,TRBV28,TGTGCCAGCAGTTTAGGTGGGCCCCCCTATGGCTACACCTTC,CASSLGGPPYGYTF
TRBD1,-,TRBJ2-7,TRBV3-1,TGTGCCAGCAGCCAACCCAGAGGGACAGGGGCTTACGAGCAGTACTTC,CASSQPRGTGAYEQYF